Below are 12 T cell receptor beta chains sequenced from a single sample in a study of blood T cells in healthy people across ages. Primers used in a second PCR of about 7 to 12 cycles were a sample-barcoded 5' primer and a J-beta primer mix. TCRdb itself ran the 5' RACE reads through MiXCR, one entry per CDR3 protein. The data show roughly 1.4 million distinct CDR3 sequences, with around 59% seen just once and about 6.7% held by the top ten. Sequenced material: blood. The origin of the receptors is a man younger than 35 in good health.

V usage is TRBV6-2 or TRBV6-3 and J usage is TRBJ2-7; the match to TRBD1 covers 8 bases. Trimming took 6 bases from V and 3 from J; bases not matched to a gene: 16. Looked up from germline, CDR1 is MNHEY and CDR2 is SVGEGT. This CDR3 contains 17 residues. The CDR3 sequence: CASSPGQGIWENYEQYF. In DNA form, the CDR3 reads TGTGCCAGCAGCCCCGGACAGGGAATCTGGGAAAACTACGAGCAGTACTTC.

CDR3 sequence: CASSAQRHSTDTQYF. The CDR3 DNA reads as TGTGCCAGCAGCGCCCAGCGGCATAGCACAGATACGCAGTATTTT. J is TRBJ2-3 and V is TRBV11-2; weak D call: TRBD2 (5 bases). CDR1 is SGHAT, CDR2 FQNNGV, per germline. V shed 5 bases and J shed 0 bases, with 12 bases lying between them. There are 15 residues in the CDR3.

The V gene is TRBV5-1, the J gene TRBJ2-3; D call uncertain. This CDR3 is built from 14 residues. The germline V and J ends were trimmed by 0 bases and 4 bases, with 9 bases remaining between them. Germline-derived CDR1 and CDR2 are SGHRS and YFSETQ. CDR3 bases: TGCGCCAGCAGCTTGGACGTACCCCCAGATACGCAGTATTTT. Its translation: CASSLDVPPDTQYF. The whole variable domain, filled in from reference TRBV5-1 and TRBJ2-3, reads KAGVTQTPRYLIKTRGQQVTLSCSPISGHRSVSWYQQTPGQGLQFLFEYFSETQRNKGNFPGRFSGRQFSNSRSEMNVSTLELGDSALYLCASSLDVPPDTQYFGPGTRLTVL.

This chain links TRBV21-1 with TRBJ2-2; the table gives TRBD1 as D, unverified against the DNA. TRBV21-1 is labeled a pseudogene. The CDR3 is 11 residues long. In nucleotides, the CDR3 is TGTGCCAGCCAAGGGGCCGGGGAGCTGTTTTTT. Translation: CASQGAGELFF.

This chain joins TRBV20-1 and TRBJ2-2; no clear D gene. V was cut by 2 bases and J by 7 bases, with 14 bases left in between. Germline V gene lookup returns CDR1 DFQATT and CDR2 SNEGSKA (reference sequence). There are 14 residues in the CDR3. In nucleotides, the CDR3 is TGCAGTGCTAGATCCTTCGGGTCTGGCGGGGAGCTGTTTTTT. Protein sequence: CSARSFGSGGELFF.

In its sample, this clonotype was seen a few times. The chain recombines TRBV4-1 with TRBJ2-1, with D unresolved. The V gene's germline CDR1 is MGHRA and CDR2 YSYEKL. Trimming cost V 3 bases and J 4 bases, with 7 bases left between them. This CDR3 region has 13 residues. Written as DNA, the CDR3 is TGCGCCAGCAGCCAGGCAAATTACAATGAGCAGTTCTTC. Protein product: CASSQANYNEQFF.

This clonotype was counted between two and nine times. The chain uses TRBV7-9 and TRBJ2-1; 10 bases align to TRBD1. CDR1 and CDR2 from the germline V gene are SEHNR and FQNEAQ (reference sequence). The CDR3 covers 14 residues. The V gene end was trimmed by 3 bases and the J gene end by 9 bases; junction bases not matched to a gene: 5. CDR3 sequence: CASSFDGTGVEQFF. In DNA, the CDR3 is TGTGCCAGCAGCTTTGACGGGACAGGGGTTGAGCAGTTCTTC. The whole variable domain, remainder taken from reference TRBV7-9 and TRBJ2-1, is DTGVSQNPRHKITKRGQNVTFRCDPISEHNRLYWYRQTLGQGPEFLTYFQNEAQLEKSRLLSDRFSAERPKGSFSTLEIQRTEQGDSAMYLCASSFDGTGVEQFFGPGTRLTVL.

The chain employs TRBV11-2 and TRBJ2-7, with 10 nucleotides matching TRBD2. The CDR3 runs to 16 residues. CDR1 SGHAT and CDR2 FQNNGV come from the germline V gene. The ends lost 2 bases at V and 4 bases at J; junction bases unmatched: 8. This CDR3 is CASSLTGTSDAYEQYF. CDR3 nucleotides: TGTGCCAGCAGCTTAACCGGGACTAGCGATGCGTACGAGCAGTACTTC. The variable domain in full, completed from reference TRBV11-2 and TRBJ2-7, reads EAGVAQSPRYKIIEKRQSVAFWCNPISGHATLYWYQQILGQGPKLLIQFQNNGVVDDSQLPKDRFSAERLKGVDSTLKIQPAKLEDSAVYLCASSLTGTSDAYEQYFGPGTRLTVT.

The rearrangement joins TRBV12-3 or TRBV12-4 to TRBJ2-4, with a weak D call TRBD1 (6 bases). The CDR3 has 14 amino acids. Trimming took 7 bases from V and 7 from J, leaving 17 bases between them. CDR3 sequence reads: CASMPFDRSNIQYF. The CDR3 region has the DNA TGTGCCAGCATGCCCTTTGACAGGAGCAACATTCAGTACTTC.

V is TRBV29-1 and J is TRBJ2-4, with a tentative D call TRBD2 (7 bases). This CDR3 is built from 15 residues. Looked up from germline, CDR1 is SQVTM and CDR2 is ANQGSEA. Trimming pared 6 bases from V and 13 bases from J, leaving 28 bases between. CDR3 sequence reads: CSVEWGSGGELGQYF. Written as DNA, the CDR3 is TGCAGCGTCGAGTGGGGATCGGGGGGCGAGTTAGGGCAGTACTTC.

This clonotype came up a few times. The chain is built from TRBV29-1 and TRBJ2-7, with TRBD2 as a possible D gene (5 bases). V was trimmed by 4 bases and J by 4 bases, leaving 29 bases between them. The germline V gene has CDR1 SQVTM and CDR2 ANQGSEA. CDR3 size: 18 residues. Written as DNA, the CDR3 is TGCAGCGTTGTTCTCGTCGGAGAGGGCACTTCCTATAGTTACGAGCAGTACTTC. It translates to CSVVLVGEGTSYSYEQYF.

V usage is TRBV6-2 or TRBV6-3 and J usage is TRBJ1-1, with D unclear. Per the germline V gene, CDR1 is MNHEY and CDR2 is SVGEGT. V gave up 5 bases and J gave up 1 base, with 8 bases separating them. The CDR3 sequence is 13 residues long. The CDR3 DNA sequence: TGTGCCAGCAGTCCCCCAGAGAACACTGAAGCTTTCTTT. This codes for CASSPPENTEAFF.